This paragraph reports one TCR beta chain. Germline-derived CDR1 and CDR2 are LNHNV and YYDKDF (reference sequence). This CDR3 has 15 residues. V was clipped by 0 bases and J by 1 base, with 8 bases between them. One entry per CDR3 protein, called by TCRdb with MiXCR from the RT-PCR reads. The sample holds about 540,000 distinct CDR3 sequences, approximately 20% seen once. This entry is derived from a study of response to subunit inactivated influenza vaccine. The same sample was also studied in work on T cells expressing NK-cell markers. That publication notes: With UMIs, 5'RACE template switching was used to make TCR beta cDNA.

The TCR originated in a man between 45 and 60 years old who received an inactivated influenza vaccine. Sequencing was performed on CD4+ T cells sorted from PBMCs, taken 11 to 12 days after vaccination. The gene calls are TRBV15 and TRBJ2-3, with D possibly being TRBD1 (5 bases). The CDR3 nucleotides are TGTGCCACCAGCAGAGAAGGGGTTCGCACAGATACGCAGTATTTT. This gives the protein CATSREGVRTDTQYF.